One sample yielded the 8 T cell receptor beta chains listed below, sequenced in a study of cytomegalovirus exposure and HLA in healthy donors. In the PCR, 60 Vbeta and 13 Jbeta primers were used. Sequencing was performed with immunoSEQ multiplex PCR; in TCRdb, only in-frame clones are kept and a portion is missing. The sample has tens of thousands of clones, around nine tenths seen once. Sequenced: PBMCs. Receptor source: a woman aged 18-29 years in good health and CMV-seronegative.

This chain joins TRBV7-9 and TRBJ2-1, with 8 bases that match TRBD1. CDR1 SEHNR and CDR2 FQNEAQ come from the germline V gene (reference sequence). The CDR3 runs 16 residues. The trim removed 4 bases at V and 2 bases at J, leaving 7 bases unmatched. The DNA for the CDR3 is TGTGCCAGCAGCTCCGAGACAGGGGTGACCTACAATGAGCAGTTCTTC. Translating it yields CASSSETGVTYNEQFF.

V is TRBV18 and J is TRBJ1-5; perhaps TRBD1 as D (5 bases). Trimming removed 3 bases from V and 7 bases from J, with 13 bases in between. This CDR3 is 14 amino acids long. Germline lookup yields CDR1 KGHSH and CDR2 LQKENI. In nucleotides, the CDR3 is TGTGCCAGCTCACCGCTACCGGGGGTCCAGCCCCAGCATTTT. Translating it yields CASSPLPGVQPQHF.

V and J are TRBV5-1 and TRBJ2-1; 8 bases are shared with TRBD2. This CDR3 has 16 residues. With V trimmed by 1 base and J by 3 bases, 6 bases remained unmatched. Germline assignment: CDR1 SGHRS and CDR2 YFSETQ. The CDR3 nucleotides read TGCGCCAGCAGCTTGTCTTCGGGACTAGGCTACAATGAGCAGTTCTTC. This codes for CASSLSSGLGYNEQFF.

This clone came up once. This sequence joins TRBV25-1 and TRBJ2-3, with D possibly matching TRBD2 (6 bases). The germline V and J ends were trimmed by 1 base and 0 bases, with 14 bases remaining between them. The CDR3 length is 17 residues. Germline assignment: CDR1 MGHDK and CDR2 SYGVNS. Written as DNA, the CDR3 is TGTGCCAGCAGTGAATCTAGGGGAGGATTTAGCACAGATACGCAGTATTTT. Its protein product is CASSESRGGFSTDTQYF.

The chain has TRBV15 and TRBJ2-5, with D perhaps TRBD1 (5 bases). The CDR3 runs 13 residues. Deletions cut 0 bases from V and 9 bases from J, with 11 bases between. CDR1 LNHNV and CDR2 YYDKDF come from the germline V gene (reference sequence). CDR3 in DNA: TGTGCCACCAGCAGAGAGCCTCCCAGGGCCCAGTACTTC. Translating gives CATSREPPRAQYF.

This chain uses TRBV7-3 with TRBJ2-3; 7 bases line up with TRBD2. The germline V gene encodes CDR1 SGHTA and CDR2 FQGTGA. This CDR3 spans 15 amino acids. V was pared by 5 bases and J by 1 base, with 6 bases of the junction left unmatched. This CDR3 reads CASSPQGLRTDTQYF. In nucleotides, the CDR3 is TGTGCCAGCAGCCCCCAGGGACTACGCACAGATACGCAGTATTTT.

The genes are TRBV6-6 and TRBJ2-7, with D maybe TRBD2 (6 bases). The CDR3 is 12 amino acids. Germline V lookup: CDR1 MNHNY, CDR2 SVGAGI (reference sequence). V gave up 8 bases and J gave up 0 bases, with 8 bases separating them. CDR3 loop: CASGGISYEQYF. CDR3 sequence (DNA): TGTGCCAGCGGGGGGATCTCCTACGAGCAGTACTTC.

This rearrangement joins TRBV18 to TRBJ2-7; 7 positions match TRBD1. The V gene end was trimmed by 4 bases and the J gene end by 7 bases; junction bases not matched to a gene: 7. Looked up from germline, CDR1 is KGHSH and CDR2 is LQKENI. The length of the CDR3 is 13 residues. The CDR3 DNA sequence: TGTGCCAGCTCACTACGAACGACAGGGGAGCAGTACTTC. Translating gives CASSLRTTGEQYF.